This T cell receptor (beta chain) comes out of a study of identical twins. One entry per CDR3 protein results from TCRdb running MiXCR on the 5' RACE reads. Of around 530,000 distinct CDR3 sequences listed, 13% to 15% were seen once; the top ten hold less than 0.5%. These data were likewise used in another study, on yellow fever vaccine responses in identical twins.

The sample consisted of CD4+ T cells sorted from blood. The clonotype originates from a woman aged 18-30 years in good health.

The CDR3 region has the DNA TGCGCCAGCGGACCGGAGGGGGGCCGAGAGACCCAGTACTTC. Amino acids: CASGPEGGRETQYF. The chain uses TRBV5-1 and TRBJ2-5; D may be TRBD1 or TRBD2 (6 bases each). Trimming cost V 7 bases and J 4 bases, with 17 bases left between them. The CDR3 runs to 14 residues. CDR1 is SGHRS, CDR2 YFSETQ, per germline.